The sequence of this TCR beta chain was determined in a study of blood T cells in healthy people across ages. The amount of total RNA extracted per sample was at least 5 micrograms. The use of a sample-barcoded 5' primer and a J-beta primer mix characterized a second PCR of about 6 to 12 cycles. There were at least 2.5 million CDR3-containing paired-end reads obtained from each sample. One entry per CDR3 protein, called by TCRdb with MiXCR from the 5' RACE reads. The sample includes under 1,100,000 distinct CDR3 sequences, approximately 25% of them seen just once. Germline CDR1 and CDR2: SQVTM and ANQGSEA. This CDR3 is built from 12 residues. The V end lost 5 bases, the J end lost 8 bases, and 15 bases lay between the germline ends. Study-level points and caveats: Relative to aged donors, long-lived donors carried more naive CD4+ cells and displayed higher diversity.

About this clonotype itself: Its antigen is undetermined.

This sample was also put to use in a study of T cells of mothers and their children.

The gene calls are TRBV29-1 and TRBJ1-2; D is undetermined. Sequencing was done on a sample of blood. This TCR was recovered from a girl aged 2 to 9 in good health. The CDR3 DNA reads TGCAGCGTTATCGTGACATTAAGGGGCTACACCTTC. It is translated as CSVIVTLRGYTF. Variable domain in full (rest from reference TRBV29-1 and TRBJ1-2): SAVISQKPSRDICQRGTSLTIQCQVDSQVTMMFWYRQQPGQSLTLIATANQGSEATYESGFVIDKFPISRPNLTFSTLTVSNMSPEDSSIYLCSVIVTLRGYTFGSGTRLTVV.